The T cell receptor (beta chain) described here comes from a study of blood T cell repertoires in COVID-19. Study background: The United States, Italy and Spain were the sources of the acute and convalescent COVID-19 samples. The cDNA or gDNA used as material had been derived from T cells, B-cell-depleted T cells, or PBMCs.

Original analysis: Amplification of reference gene primers was used by the study to estimate nucleated cell counts. Assay: immunoSEQ multiplex PCR; the TCRdb copy retains only in-frame clones and omits some. V and J calls and clone size are as listed in that table; D and trimming were resolved from the DNA. The data hold some 96,000 clones, with approximately 89% observed a single time. The length of the CDR3 is 14 residues. Trimming cost V 1 base and J 5 bases, with 12 bases left between them. Germline CDR1 SGHTA, CDR2 FQGNSA. The source of this sequence is a man aged 50 to 59 with acute or convalescent COVID-19. The sample comprised peripheral blood. The chain links TRBV7-2 to TRBJ2-7; a possible D gene is TRBD1 (6 bases). The CDR3 bases are TGTGCCAGCAGCTTAGGACAGGCCGGTAACGAGCAGTACTTC. Residues: CASSLGQAGNEQYF.